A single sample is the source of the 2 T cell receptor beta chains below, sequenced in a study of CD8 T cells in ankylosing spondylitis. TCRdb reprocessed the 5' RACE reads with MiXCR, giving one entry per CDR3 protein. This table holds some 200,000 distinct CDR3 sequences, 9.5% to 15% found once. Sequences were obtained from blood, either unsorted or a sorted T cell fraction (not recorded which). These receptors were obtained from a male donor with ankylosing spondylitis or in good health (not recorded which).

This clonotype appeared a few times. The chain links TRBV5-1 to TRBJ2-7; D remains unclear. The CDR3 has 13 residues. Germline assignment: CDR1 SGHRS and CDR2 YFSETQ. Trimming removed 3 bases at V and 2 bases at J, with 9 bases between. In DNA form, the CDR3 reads TGCGCCAGCAGCTCTCCGACGGCCTACGAGCAGTACTTC. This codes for CASSSPTAYEQYF.

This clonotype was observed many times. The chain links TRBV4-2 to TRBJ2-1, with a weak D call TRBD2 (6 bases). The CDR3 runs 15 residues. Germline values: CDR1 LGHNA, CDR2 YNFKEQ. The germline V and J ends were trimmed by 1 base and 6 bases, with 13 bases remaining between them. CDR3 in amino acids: CASSQGRERVNEQFF. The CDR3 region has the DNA TGTGCCAGCAGCCAAGGCCGGGAGCGGGTCAATGAGCAGTTCTTC.